Described below is a single TCR beta chain sequence and its context. Its antigen is not identified. This record belongs to a study of beta chain features in type 1 diabetes. Study-wide points: cDNA-based reads could over-represent cells with high TCR expression.

The whole isolated RNA underwent reverse transcription, so sequencing captured expressed TCRB transcripts. TCRdb keeps only in-frame clones here, not all; method: immunoSEQ multiplex PCR. The table lists roughly 240,000 clones, 68% of them singletons. The CDR3 extends over 13 amino acids. CDR1 is MGHRA, CDR2 YSYEKL, per germline. V lost 0 bases and J 0 bases, leaving 3 bases between the germline ends. The clonotype comes from a man aged 25-40 years in good health. This chain links TRBV4-1 with TRBJ2-7; no clear D. The sequencing input was naive CD4+ T cells from blood. CDR3 loop: CASSQDYSYEQYF. CDR3 nucleotide sequence: TGCGCCAGCAGCCAAGATTACTCCTACGAGCAGTACTTC.